This T cell receptor (beta chain) originates from a study of shared clonotypes between healthy human individuals. Whole-study findings and limits: Non-shared clonotypes had lower generation probabilities than clonotypes shared by all four sorted-subset donors. Four donors shared 4.5% to 6.5% of their naive CD4 clonotypes.

Concerning this clone: Its target is unknown. Other DNA sequences of this sample code for an identical CDR3.

V was trimmed by 3 bases and J by 4 bases, leaving 6 bases between them. The CDR3 consists of 12 residues. The germline V gene encodes CDR1 SNHLY and CDR2 FYNNEI. Authors' processing steps: Filtering was not the same, since immunoSEQ gave junction-only sequences without quality scores. Generated by immunoSEQ multiplex PCR, the TCRdb table keeps only in-frame clones and is missing some. V, J and clone size are those of that table, while D and trimming were read from the DNA. This table holds roughly 760,000 clones, over 65% found once. Material for sequencing was memory CD4+ T cells sorted from blood. Subset of the sample: CD45RA-negative fraction. The rearrangement joins TRBV2 to TRBJ2-5; D is undetermined. The receptor was derived from a woman aged 30 to 39 in good health. CDR3 in DNA: TGTGCCAGCAGTGAGGGAACAGAGACCCAGTACTTC. Translation gives CASSEGTETQYF.